The source of this T cell receptor (beta chain) is a study of T-cell memory formation after mild COVID-19. TCRdb reanalysed the 5' RACE reads using MiXCR and keeps one entry per CDR3 protein. The profile shows roughly 340,000 distinct CDR3 sequences, more than 15% of them singletons. In this sample, this clonotype turned up a few times. V shed 1 base and J shed 2 bases, with 18 bases lying between them. The CDR3 consists of 17 residues. Germline V gene data show CDR1 as SGHAT and CDR2 as FQNNGV. Input material: PBMCs or a T cell subset sorted from them (not recorded which). This chain joins TRBV11-2 and TRBJ2-7; D ambiguous. The sequence was collected from a man aged 18 to 35 who had mild COVID-19 (a few samples of this study predate the infection). Cell type and time point are not known. In nucleotides, the CDR3 is TGTGCCAGCAGCTTAGTTTCGTCAATCGAGGCAACCTACGAGCAGTACTTC. It translates to CASSLVSSIEATYEQYF.